The clone carrying this T cell receptor beta chain has at least ten counts. Its matching antigen is unknown. These data are taken from a study of T cells in Graves' hyperthyroidism and ophthalmopathy. Overall study: Peripheral blood sampling occurred at initial diagnosis, before any treatment. Regarding the study as a whole: Most thyroid clonotypes expanded above 0.001 were also detected in blood.

Template material for amplifying TCR beta CDR3 regions consisted of RNA transcripts. First-round RT-PCR with HTBI primers amplified the TCR CDR3 region. TCRdb re-called the multiplex PCR reads through MiXCR, storing one row per CDR3 protein. Of roughly 710,000 distinct CDR3 sequences in the sample, about 35% were seen once. Hyperthyroidism patients were newly diagnosed, had disease duration under 2 months, and were aged 18 to 65 years. A patient was excluded if there was uncontrolled infection, other autoimmune disease, pregnancy or lactation. This CDR3 comprises 15 residues. Per germline, CDR1 DFQATT and CDR2 SNEGSKA (reference sequence). Between the trimmed V and J ends, which lost 3 bases and 7 bases, there was a span of 21 bases.

Sequences were obtained from blood. This chain links TRBV20-1 with TRBJ1-2; possibly TRBD1 for D (6 bases). This sequence was found in a woman aged 40 to 50 with Graves' hyperthyroidism. The CDR3 region has the DNA TGCAGTGCTAGGCCCAGGACAGCCCGAAGGGGTGGCTACACCTTC. It specifies CSARPRTARRGGYTF.